Below are 11 T cell receptor beta chains sequenced from a single sample in a study of cytomegalovirus exposure and HLA in healthy donors (dated by TCRdb to the late 2010s). The protocol used for the library was the immunoSEQ multiplex PCR assay. A mixture of 60 forward primers for TCR Vbeta segments and 13 reverse primers for TCR Jbeta segments was used in the multiplex PCR. TCRdb re-hosts the immuneACCESS table, in-frame sequences only. Its copies lack some clones; in the studies checked, an unresolved V gene accounts for under half of them, and the cause for the rest is not known. The sample contains 220,000 or so clones, more than 75% of them found a single time. Of the sample, less than 3% is held by the ten largest clones. The sequencing input was PBMCs. Source of these receptors: a middle-aged woman in good health and CMV-seronegative.

A word on this clone: One end of the junction is discordant with germline, which a read error may explain. The V call is TRBV6-1, the J call TRBJ2-7; 10 nucleotides match TRBD1. The CDR3 contains 13 residues. Germline lookup yields CDR1 MNHNS and CDR2 SASEGT. The chain's CDR3 is CVSRGQGAYEQYF. Here the CDR3 DNA reads TGTGTCAGCAGAGGACAGGGGGCCTACGAGCAGTACTTC.

The chain couples TRBV6-1 to TRBJ1-1, with D unresolved. The CDR3 loop spans 13 amino acids. Trimming cost V 11 bases and J 0 bases, with 13 bases left between them. The germline CDR1 and CDR2 sequences are MNHNS and SASEGT. The DNA for the CDR3 is TGTGCCTTCAGGAGGTCGATGAACACTGAAGCTTTCTTT. It is translated as CAFRRSMNTEAFF.

This clone was detected once. The chain joins TRBV5-1 to TRBJ1-1, with TRBD1 matching over 9 bases. The germline V gene encodes CDR1 SGHRS and CDR2 YFSETQ. V trimming: 0 bases; J trimming: 11 bases; junction bases outside the gene matches: 5. This CDR3 is 13 amino acids long. CDR3 bases: TGCGCCAGCAGCTTGGAACAGGGGGCTGGGGCTTTCTTT. As protein: CASSLEQGAGAFF. The variable domain in full, completed from reference TRBV5-1 and TRBJ1-1, reads KAGVTQTPRYLIKTRGQQVTLSCSPISGHRSVSWYQQTPGQGLQFLFEYFSETQRNKGNFPGRFSGRQFSNSRSEMNVSTLELGDSALYLCASSLEQGAGAFFGQGTRLTVV.

The chain recombines TRBV18 with TRBJ2-5, with 12 bases that match TRBD2. This CDR3 spans 15 amino acids. In germline, CDR1 is KGHSH, CDR2 LQKENI. V shed 4 bases, J shed 5 bases, and the junction held 5 bases outside the gene matches. The CDR3 spells CASSRTSGNSETQYF. CDR3 bases: TGTGCCAGCTCACGGACTAGCGGGAATTCGGAGACCCAGTACTTC.

For the CDR3, the DNA is TGTGCCAGTAGTCTTCAGGGGAATCCCTCCTACAATGAGCAGTTCTTC. This encodes CASSLQGNPSYNEQFF. V gene TRBV19 combines with J gene TRBJ2-1, with D possibly being TRBD1 (6 bases). CDR1 is LNHDA and CDR2 is SQIVND in the germline V gene (reference sequence). This CDR3 is 16 amino acids long. Trimming shortened V by 5 bases and J by 0 bases, and 14 bases separated the two germline ends.

The genes are TRBV30 and TRBJ1-4; TRBD1 is a possible D gene (5 bases). This CDR3 is 14 amino acids long. The germline CDR1 and CDR2 sequences are GTSNPN and SVGIG (reference sequence). V lost 2 bases to trimming and J lost 8 bases, with 15 bases between them. CDR3 nucleotide sequence: TGTGCCTGGAGTCCCGGGGGGTATTGGGAAAAACTGTTTTTT. Protein: CAWSPGGYWEKLFF.

This clone appeared once. The chain uses TRBV4-1 and TRBJ2-1, with unresolved D. V was shortened by 0 bases and J by 10 bases, with 13 bases between the two germline ends. The CDR3 consists of 14 residues. Germline-derived CDR1 and CDR2 are MGHRA and YSYEKL. In nucleotides, the CDR3 is TGCGCCAGCAGCCAAGACGGAGACGCGATAGAGCAGTTCTTC. Amino acid sequence: CASSQDGDAIEQFF.

The chain couples TRBV10-2 to TRBJ2-7, with D maybe TRBD1 (5 bases). Germline V CDR1 and CDR2: WSHSY, SAAADI. Trimming pared 8 bases from V and 2 bases from J, leaving 16 bases between. The CDR3 extends over 14 amino acids. The CDR3 reads CASQGALPPYEQYF. The DNA for the CDR3 is TGCGCCAGCCAAGGGGCCCTTCCCCCCTACGAGCAGTACTTC.

The chain is built from TRBV5-5 and TRBJ2-7, with 10 bases identical to TRBD2. With 6 bases clipped from V and 7 bases from J, the junction kept 13 bases outside the gene matches. Germline lookup yields CDR1 SGHKS and CDR2 YYEKEE (reference sequence). The length of the CDR3 is 15 residues. CDR3 amino acids: CASNLLLAGALEQYF. The CDR3 bases are TGTGCCAGCAACCTACTTCTAGCGGGGGCCTTGGAGCAGTACTTC.

CDR3 region: CSGESGQTYNEQFF. In nucleotides, the CDR3 is TGCAGTGGGGAATCCGGACAGACATACAATGAGCAGTTCTTC. This chain joins TRBV29-1 and TRBJ2-1, with a tentative D call TRBD1 (6 bases). CDR3 length equals 14 residues. Germline lookup yields CDR1 SQVTM and CDR2 ANQGSEA.

The rearrangement links TRBV28 to TRBJ1-2, with 7 bases that match TRBD1. The germline V gene encodes CDR1 MDHEN and CDR2 SYDVKM. The length of the CDR3 is 17 residues. V trimming: 5 bases; J trimming: 2 bases; junction bases outside the gene matches: 14. Here the CDR3 reads CASSILRDSKKNYGYTF. CDR3 sequence (DNA): TGTGCCAGCAGTATCCTCCGGGACAGCAAAAAAAACTATGGCTACACCTTC.